Presented here are 12 T cell receptor beta chains from one specimen sequenced in a study of cytomegalovirus exposure and HLA in healthy donors. Amplification used 60 Vbeta primers and 13 Jbeta primers. Assay used: immunoSEQ multiplex PCR; TCRdb lists only in-frame clones, some missing. The sample includes 220,000 or so clones, around four fifths of them seen just once. The sequenced sample consisted of PBMCs. The receptor source for this set is a woman in her thirties or forties in good health and CMV-seronegative.

A remark on this clone: A read error may produce the germline difference seen at one junction end. CDR3 residues: CAISRDDVPTRETQYF. For the CDR3, the DNA is TGTGCCATCAGCAGAGATGACGTGCCGACACGCGAGACCCAGTACTTC. The chain couples TRBV15 to TRBJ2-5; D remains ambiguous. The CDR3 spans 16 residues. Germline CDR1 reads LNHNV; CDR2 reads YYDKDF (reference sequence). The full variable domain, its missing parts supplied by reference TRBV15 and TRBJ2-5, is DAMVIQNPRYQVTQFGKPVTLSCSQTLNHNVMYWYQQKSSQAPKLLFHYYDKDFNNEADTPDNFQSRRPNTSFCFLDIRSPGLGDTAMYLCAISRDDVPTRETQYFGPGTRLLVL.

This clone has more than one count but fewer than ten. The rearrangement uses TRBV9 and TRBJ2-7; no firm D call. V lost 1 base to trimming and J lost 0 bases, with 11 bases between them. CDR3 length: 15 amino acids. CDR1 and CDR2 (germline): SGDLS, YYNGEE. The CDR3 sequence: CASSVSPGSSYEQYF. The CDR3 region has the DNA TGTGCCAGCAGCGTATCCCCAGGAAGCTCCTACGAGCAGTACTTC.

CDR3: CAWSTGRAYNSPLHF. The CDR3 DNA sequence: TGTGCCTGGAGCACAGGAAGAGCTTATAATTCACCCCTCCACTTT. V gene TRBV30 combines with J gene TRBJ1-6; the D gene is possibly TRBD1 (5 bases). Trimming shortened V by 3 bases and J by 4 bases, and 13 bases separated the two germline ends. The germline CDR1 and CDR2 sequences are GTSNPN and SVGIG (reference sequence). This CDR3 is built from 15 residues.

V gene TRBV10-3 combines with J gene TRBJ2-1; TRBD1 is a possible D gene (5 bases). This CDR3 spans 12 amino acids. CDR1 and CDR2 (germline): ENHRY, SYGVKD. V was cut by 4 bases and J by 9 bases, with 10 bases left in between. CDR3 amino acids: CAISAARGEQFF. The DNA of the CDR3 is TGTGCCATCAGTGCCGCTAGGGGTGAGCAGTTCTTC.

In this sample, this clone turned up once. This chain connects TRBV5-1 to TRBJ1-2; a possible D gene is TRBD1 (6 bases). There are 17 residues in the CDR3. Trimming shortened V by 0 bases and J by 3 bases, and 18 bases separated the two germline ends. Germline V gene sequence: CDR1 SGHRS, CDR2 YFSETQ. CDR3 loop: CASSLGGTGNLDYGYTF. As DNA, the CDR3 is TGCGCCAGCAGCTTGGGAGGAACAGGGAACCTAGACTATGGCTACACCTTC.

The rearrangement links TRBV4-1 to TRBJ1-4; 7 positions match TRBD1. The V gene's germline CDR1 is MGHRA and CDR2 YSYEKL. Trimming took 3 bases from V and 10 from J; bases not matched to a gene: 14. This CDR3 has 16 amino acids. The CDR3 DNA sequence: TGCGCCAGCAGCCAGCCGGGACAGCAACGAGGGGGAAAACTGTTTTTT. Translation gives CASSQPGQQRGGKLFF.

J is TRBJ2-3 and V is TRBV7-2; the match to TRBD1 covers 9 bases. The CDR3 contains 15 residues. V was clipped by 0 bases and J by 6 bases; unmatched bases: 4. Germline lookup yields CDR1 SGHTA and CDR2 FQGNSA. CDR3 sequence reads: CASSLALQGADTQYF. CDR3 in DNA: TGTGCCAGCAGCTTAGCGTTACAGGGGGCGGATACGCAGTATTTT.

V gene TRBV10-3 combines with J gene TRBJ2-3, with 9 nucleotides matching TRBD2. Trimming removed 5 bases from V and 4 bases from J; junction bases left unmatched: 1. The CDR3 contains 13 residues. Germline values: CDR1 ENHRY, CDR2 SYGVKD. CDR3 sequence (DNA): TGTGCCATCAGTTGGACTAGCGCAGATACGCAGTATTTT. Encoded protein: CAISWTSADTQYF.

The chain recombines TRBV7-3 with TRBJ2-1, with 7 nucleotides matching TRBD2. The J segment lost 7 bases and the V segment lost 0 bases, leaving 6 bases of the junction unmatched. In germline, CDR1 is SGHTA, CDR2 FQGTGA. This CDR3 is built from 15 residues. The DNA for the CDR3 is TGTGCCAGCAGCTTAACATCTAGCGGAACTAATGAGCAGTTCTTC. This sequence encodes CASSLTSSGTNEQFF.

V and J are TRBV7-9 and TRBJ1-4; no definite D call. The V gene lost 1 base and the J gene lost 0 bases, with 9 bases spanning the gap. Germline V gene sequence: CDR1 SEHNR, CDR2 FQNEAQ (reference sequence). There are 16 residues in the CDR3. The CDR3 sequence: CASSLGRLATNEKLFF. CDR3 coding DNA: TGTGCCAGCAGCTTAGGGCGACTTGCAACTAATGAAAAACTGTTTTTT.

Only one count was recorded for this clone. The gene calls are TRBV19 and TRBJ1-3, with D maybe TRBD1 (6 bases). Trimming left V 9 bases short and J 0 bases short, with 12 bases between. CDR1 and CDR2 from the germline V gene are LNHDA and SQIVND (reference sequence). The CDR3 extends over 14 amino acids. DNA for the CDR3: TGTGCCAGCATAGACAGGTTCTCTGGAAACACCATATATTTT. This gives the protein CASIDRFSGNTIYF.

The chain combines TRBV5-6 with TRBJ2-7; D possibly corresponds to TRBD2 (6 bases). The CDR3 runs to 15 residues. Germline V gene sequence: CDR1 SGHDT, CDR2 YYEEEE. V was shortened by 1 base and J by 0 bases, with 11 bases between the two germline ends. Here the CDR3 DNA reads TGTGCCAGCAGCTTGAGGCTAGCGTACTCCTACGAGCAGTACTTC. It specifies CASSLRLAYSYEQYF.